This record concerns one TCR beta chain sequence. Its antigen is as yet unknown. The RNA, 0.5 to 1 ug, was put through reverse transcription using random hexamers. TCRdb re-analysed the immunoSEQ multiplex PCR reads in MiXCR, keeping a single row per CDR3 protein. The data hold roughly 89,000 distinct CDR3 sequences, with about 96% observed a single time. V was pared by 0 bases and J by 2 bases, with 10 bases between. The CDR3 sequence is 14 residues long. The germline V gene encodes CDR1 DFQATT and CDR2 SNEGSKA (reference sequence). This sample stems from a study of CD8 T cells in Susac syndrome. Study-wide background: There were five or six sequenced Susac syndrome patients with active disease and 8 or 9 in remission.

Study results and limitations: Expansion of Susac CD8+ clones peaked in TEMRA cells and in active patients.

From blood CD8+ and CD4+ T cells, TCR beta sequences were generated. TEMRA cells were enriched by FACS, and CD4+ and CD8+ T cells were negatively isolated. This sequence was found in a human donor with Susac syndrome. Sequencing was performed on CD8+ T cells from PBMCs. V usage is TRBV20-1 and J usage is TRBJ1-2; D call uncertain. The DNA of the CDR3 is TGCAGTGCTAGAGAGGACCTTTACAACTATGGCTACACCTTC. It yields the protein CSAREDLYNYGYTF.